The 28 T cell receptor beta chains below all came from one sample that was sequenced in a study of Graves' ophthalmopathy and Graves' hyperthyroidism (dated by TCRdb to 2017 to 2018). The sequencer listed for this sample is Illumina HiSeq 2000. TCR beta CDR3 regions were amplified from RNA transcripts for repertoire sequencing. The first round was an RT-PCR using HTBI primers with the Qiagen OneStep RT-PCR kit, and this first round was followed by a second-round multiplex PCR, then size selection and purification. The public sequencing data were trimmed at Q25 with fastp and processed into clonotypes with MiXCR by TCRdb, which kept only in-frame beta chains. Rows are unified per CDR3 protein, each entry keeping the most common DNA and genes. The sample table shows hundreds of thousands of distinct CDR3 sequences, and roughly 20% are seen once. The ten top clones hold approximately 3.2% of the sample.

The sequenced sample was peripheral blood. The receptors derive from a woman under 30 with stable Graves' hyperthyroidism. Donor details come from another sample of the same person, matched by shared clones.

Turning to this clonotype: One end of the junction varies from germline; a read error may be responsible. The rearrangement uses TRBV2 and TRBJ2-4, with D possibly matching TRBD1 (6 bases). Germline V CDR1 and CDR2: SNHLY, FYNNEI. The CDR3 consists of 14 residues. CDR3 sequence: CASSEPGAKNIKYF. As DNA, the CDR3 is TGTGCCAGCAGTGAACCAGGGGCCAAAAACATTAAGTACTTC.

Many counts were recorded for this clonotype. The gene calls are TRBV6-1 and TRBJ1-2; 8 bases agree with TRBD1. CDR1 is MNHNS, CDR2 SASEGT, per germline. V shed 3 bases and J 8 bases; nucleotides not matched to a gene: 5. CDR3 length equals 13 residues. The CDR3 nucleotides are TGTGCCAGCAGTGATGGCAGGGGGCACGGCTACACCTTC. This gives the protein CASSDGRGHGYTF.

This clonotype was observed many times. The chain links TRBV19 to TRBJ1-2, with 7 bases fitting TRBD1. Trimming at V came to 5 bases and at J to 1 base, leaving 7 bases not matched to a gene. The CDR3 totals 15 residues. Germline CDR1 LNHDA, CDR2 SQIVND (reference sequence). For the CDR3, the DNA is TGTGCCAGTAGTGCCTCCGGGACAGTTAACTATGGCTACACCTTC. Translation gives CASSASGTVNYGYTF. Full variable domain (missing parts from reference TRBV19 and TRBJ1-2): DGGITQSPKYLFRKEGQNVTLSCEQNLNHDAMYWYRQDPGQGLRLIYYSQIVNDFQKGDIAEGYSVSREKKESFPLTVTSAQKNPTAFYLCASSASGTVNYGYTFGSGTRLTVV.

In this sample, this clonotype turned up many times. V gene TRBV7-8 combines with J gene TRBJ1-5; TRBD1 is a possible D gene (6 bases). The germline V gene encodes CDR1 SGHVS and CDR2 FQNEAQ. Trimming took off 3 bases at V and 7 bases at J, with 25 bases between the two ends. The CDR3 has 18 amino acids. CDR3 DNA: TGTGCCAGCAGCTTCTCCAGGGGCCCTCGCTGGGCAGGGCAGCCCCAGCATTTT. Protein sequence: CASSFSRGPRWAGQPQHF.

This clonotype was found many times. V usage is TRBV7-2 and J usage is TRBJ2-5; 12 bases fit TRBD2. Germline trimming cut 4 bases from V and 5 bases from J; bases unmatched to any gene: 2. Germline values: CDR1 SGHTA, CDR2 FQGNSA. The CDR3 is 14 amino acids. CDR3 nucleotides: TGTGCCAGCAGCTACGGACTAGCGGGGGAGACCCAGTACTTC. Translation gives CASSYGLAGETQYF.

This clonotype turned up a few times. The chain uses TRBV7-2 and TRBJ1-5; D unclear. Germline V CDR1 and CDR2: SGHTA, FQGNSA. The CDR3 consists of 17 residues. V dropped 0 bases and J dropped 3 bases, with 15 bases sitting between them. CDR3 region: CASSLAVNARANQPQHF. The CDR3 region has the DNA TGTGCCAGCAGCTTAGCGGTCAACGCCAGAGCCAATCAGCCCCAGCATTTT.

The count of this clonotype is one. The junction does not match germline at one end; this may be a read error. DNA for the CDR3: TGTGTCAGCGCCGGTCCGTTGGCGGGAGTCACCGGGGAGCTGTTTTTT. Protein product: CVSAGPLAGVTGELFF. The rearrangement uses TRBV9 and TRBJ2-2; 7 bases match TRBD2. CDR3 length equals 16 residues. Per germline, CDR1 SGDLS and CDR2 YYNGEE. The variable domain in full, completed from reference TRBV9 and TRBJ2-2, reads DSGVTQTPKHLITATGQRVTLRCSPRSGDLSVYWYQQSLDQGLQFLIQYYNGEERAKGNILERFSAQQFPDLHSELNLSSLELGDSALYFCVSAGPLAGVTGELFFGEGSRLTVL.

The count of this clonotype is one. The chain joins TRBV2 to TRBJ2-5; D might be TRBD2 (7 bases). Germline lookup yields CDR1 SNHLY and CDR2 FYNNEI. This CDR3 contains 14 residues. Trimming removed 0 bases at V and 5 bases at J, with 10 bases between. This chain's CDR3 is CASSEAGGPETQYF. For the CDR3, the DNA is TGTGCCAGCAGTGAAGCCGGGGGGCCCGAGACCCAGTACTTC.

This clonotype appeared many times. The chain recombines TRBV18 with TRBJ2-2; perhaps TRBD2 as D (5 bases). CDR1 and CDR2 from the germline V gene are KGHSH and LQKENI. The V end was cut by 3 bases, the J end by 10 bases, with 6 bases between. The CDR3 consists of 11 residues. CDR3 region: CASSPGKELFF. The DNA of the CDR3 is TGTGCCAGCTCACCCGGGAAGGAGCTGTTTTTT.

This clonotype was seen repeatedly, ten times or more. The CDR3 DNA reads as TGCAGTGCTAGAGGGGTAGCGGGAGACTCCTACGAGCAGTACTTC. This gives the protein CSARGVAGDSYEQYF. V and J are TRBV20-1 and TRBJ2-7; 9 nucleotides agree with TRBD2. V trimming: 1 base; J trimming: 0 bases; junction bases outside the gene matches: 4. Germline values: CDR1 DFQATT, CDR2 SNEGSKA (reference sequence). The CDR3 consists of 15 residues.

This clonotype was counted ten times or more. The chain recombines TRBV12-3 or TRBV12-4 with TRBJ2-2; tentatively, D is TRBD1 (6 bases). The CDR3 covers 12 residues. V shed 5 bases and J shed 8 bases, with 9 bases lying between them. CDR3 DNA: TGTGCCAGCAGTCCACAGGGTGGGGAGCTGTTTTTT. It specifies CASSPQGGELFF.

The J gene is TRBJ1-2, the V gene TRBV6-1, with D maybe TRBD1 (6 bases). Germline V lookup: CDR1 MNHNS, CDR2 SASEGT. The ends were cut back, 6 bases at V and 8 bases at J, with 10 bases in the middle. CDR3 length equals 11 residues. The CDR3 sequence is CASSTGLGYTF. In DNA form, the CDR3 reads TGTGCCAGCAGCACAGGGTTAGGCTACACCTTC.

The sample holds many counts of this clonotype. The gene calls are TRBV12-3 or TRBV12-4 and TRBJ1-1; D gene unclear. CDR3 length: 17 residues. The V end lost 0 bases, the J end lost 0 bases, and 14 bases lay between the germline ends. The CDR3 coding sequence is TGTGCCAGCAGTTTAGCGCTGACGGAGCCCCTGAACACTGAAGCTTTCTTT. Translating gives CASSLALTEPLNTEAFF.

This clonotype was recorded at least ten times. The V and J genes are TRBV20-1 and TRBJ1-5; 8 bases agree with TRBD1. The germline V gene encodes CDR1 DFQATT and CDR2 SNEGSKA (reference sequence). V lost 6 bases to trimming and J lost 7 bases; unmatched junction nucleotides: 8. The CDR3 contains 13 residues. CDR3: CSAGQGVLQPQHF. In DNA form, the CDR3 reads TGCAGTGCCGGACAGGGAGTGTTGCAGCCCCAGCATTTT.

This sequence joins TRBV6-1 and TRBJ1-2; TRBD1 might be the D (5 bases). V was shortened by 5 bases and J by 8 bases, with 18 bases between the two germline ends. Germline CDR1 MNHNS, CDR2 SASEGT. The length of the CDR3 is 14 residues. In DNA, the CDR3 is TGTGCCAGCAGTCCCGATGGGAGGGGAAAAGGCTACACCTTC. It is translated as CASSPDGRGKGYTF.

The V and J genes are TRBV14 and TRBJ1-1, with D possibly matching TRBD1 (6 bases). Trimming shortened V by 1 base and J by 3 bases, and 12 bases separated the two germline ends. Germline assignment: CDR1 SGHDN and CDR2 FVKESK. This CDR3 comprises 15 residues. The CDR3 protein is CASSQVGGQDTEAFF. For the CDR3, the DNA is TGTGCCAGCAGCCAAGTAGGGGGGCAGGACACTGAAGCTTTCTTT.

Of note for this clonotype: This may come from a read error, since a much larger clone is one base off. The chain recombines TRBV12-3 or TRBV12-4 with TRBJ1-1; 8 bases align to TRBD1. Unmatched junction bases numbered 9, after V lost 5 bases and J lost 7 bases. This CDR3 has 14 residues. DNA for the CDR3: TGTGCCAGCAGTCGGCCAGGGGGCTTTTATGAAGCTTTCTTT. Protein sequence: CASSRPGGFYEAFF.

Ten or more counts support this clonotype. The chain recombines TRBV9 with TRBJ1-1, with 8 bases aligning to TRBD1. CDR1 is SGDLS, CDR2 YYNGEE, per germline. J gave up 11 bases and V 0 bases, and 3 bases lay outside the gene matches. The CDR3 consists of 12 residues. The CDR3 DNA follows: TGTGCCAGCAGCGTAGAGGGACAGGTTGCTTTCTTT. Translated: CASSVEGQVAFF. The full variable domain, rest sourced from reference TRBV9 and TRBJ1-1, is DSGVTQTPKHLITATGQRVTLRCSPRSGDLSVYWYQQSLDQGLQFLIQYYNGEERAKGNILERFSAQQFPDLHSELNLSSLELGDSALYFCASSVEGQVAFFGQGTRLTVV.

In this sample, this clonotype turned up many times. CDR3 sequence reads: CAISARSAEMDSPLHF. In DNA, the CDR3 is TGTGCCATCAGTGCCAGATCGGCGGAGATGGATTCACCCCTCCACTTT. The V and J genes are TRBV10-3 and TRBJ1-6; D not resolved. Trimming shortened V by 4 bases and J by 8 bases, and 18 bases separated the two germline ends. This CDR3 is 16 amino acids long. Germline CDR1 reads ENHRY; CDR2 reads SYGVKD.

This clonotype was counted at least ten times. The chain combines TRBV20-1 with TRBJ1-6; D gene uncertain. Trimming took 6 bases from V and 9 from J, leaving 15 bases between them. This CDR3 has 13 amino acids. Per germline, CDR1 DFQATT and CDR2 SNEGSKA (reference sequence). CDR3 in amino acids: CSAGVQAGSPLHF. Written as DNA, the CDR3 is TGCAGTGCCGGAGTCCAAGCAGGTTCACCCCTCCACTTT.

This clonotype was observed a handful of times. This rearrangement joins TRBV5-1 to TRBJ2-2, with TRBD2 matching over 7 bases. V lost 0 bases, J lost 6 bases, and 5 bases stayed unmatched. The germline CDR1 and CDR2 sequences are SGHRS and YFSETQ. CDR3 length equals 15 residues. The CDR3 DNA reads as TGCGCCAGCAGCTTGGAAATAGCGGGCGCCGGGGAGCTGTTTTTT. This codes for CASSLEIAGAGELFF.

This clonotype was recorded many times. V is TRBV6-4 and J is TRBJ1-6; TRBD1 might be the D (5 bases). The CDR3 has 16 residues. Trimming cost V 5 bases and J 3 bases, with 14 bases left between them. Per the germline V gene, CDR1 is MRHNA and CDR2 is SNTAGT. The CDR3 sequence: CASSLGVRGYNSPLHF. The DNA of the CDR3 is TGTGCCAGCAGTCTCGGCGTAAGGGGCTATAATTCACCCCTCCACTTT.

This clonotype was recorded many times. The gene calls are TRBV6-1 and TRBJ2-7, with 11 bases fitting TRBD1. The CDR3 runs to 15 residues. CDR1 and CDR2 from the germline V gene are MNHNS and SASEGT. J gave up 1 base and V 4 bases, and 3 bases lay outside the gene matches. Here the CDR3 reads CASSVGTGGSYEQYF. The CDR3 DNA follows: TGTGCCAGCAGTGTCGGGACAGGGGGTTCCTACGAGCAGTACTTC.

This clonotype was found a few times. One base away lies a much larger clone, so this may be a sequencing read error. The gene calls are TRBV28 and TRBJ2-7; D call uncertain. The V gene's germline CDR1 is MDHEN and CDR2 SYDVKM. This CDR3 comprises 15 residues. The CDR3 spells CASSERTSVGYEQCF. CDR3 nucleotides: TGTGCCAGCAGTGAAAGAACGTCGGTGGGGTACGAGCAGTGCTTC.

This clonotype was found many times. The rearrangement joins TRBV18 to TRBJ2-5; 7 positions match TRBD1. V was pared by 6 bases and J by 3 bases, with 4 bases of the junction left unmatched. In germline, CDR1 is KGHSH, CDR2 LQKENI. This CDR3 region has 13 residues. For the CDR3, the DNA is TGTGCCAGCTCGTTCGGGACAGAAGAGACCCAGTACTTC. Translating gives CASSFGTEETQYF.

This clonotype was found many times. The chain couples TRBV9 to TRBJ2-7; 8 bases are shared with TRBD2. This CDR3 is built from 15 residues. V lost 2 bases, J lost 4 bases, and 8 bases stayed unmatched. Germline V lookup: CDR1 SGDLS, CDR2 YYNGEE. The DNA for the CDR3 is TGTGCCAGCAGCGTGGGGGTTAGCGGGATTTACGAGCAGTACTTC. Translated, it gives CASSVGVSGIYEQYF.

With regard to this clonotype: This may arise from a read error, as a much more abundant clone is one base away. The J gene is TRBJ2-7, the V gene TRBV9; D not certain. The CDR3 covers 14 residues. Germline CDR1 reads SGDLS; CDR2 reads YYNGEE. The CDR3 DNA sequence: TGTGCCAGCAGCGTAGCCTACCGGACCTACGAGCAGGACTTC. The encoded protein is CASSVAYRTYEQDF.

The rearrangement joins TRBV5-1 to TRBJ1-6, with D uncertain. The V end lost 0 bases, the J end lost 7 bases, and 11 bases lay between the germline ends. This CDR3 is built from 15 residues. Germline-derived CDR1 and CDR2 are SGHRS and YFSETQ. For the CDR3, the DNA is TGCGCCAGCAGCTTGGGGGCAGCAGAAAATTCACCCCTCCACTTT. The encoded protein is CASSLGAAENSPLHF.